Listed below are T cell receptor beta chains from one sample, sequenced in a study of technical replicates of blood from a handful of donors. Data came from immunoSEQ multiplex PCR; TCRdb stores just in-frame clones and leaves some out. Here the sample spans fewer than 90,000 clones, 94% being singletons. Sequencing used T cells isolated from PBMCs. The receptors were sampled from a human donor in good health. CDR3s include the opening cysteine and the closing phenylalanine or tryptophan. The D gene is left open where the match is weak. Clone sizes are given selectively: once, few, many, or a class where the clone is expanded.

V: TRBV12-5; D: NA; J: TRBJ2-1; size: NA; DNA: TGTGCTAGTGGTTTGGAGGAGTACAATGAGCAGTTCTTC; CDR3: CASGLEEYNEQFF
V: TRBV7-3; D: TRBD2; J: TRBJ2-1; size: NA; DNA: TGTGCCAGCAGTGTTAGCGGGGGGTATTACAGTGAGCAGTTCTTC; CDR3: CASSVSGGYYSEQFF
V: TRBV27; D: NA; J: TRBJ1-2; size: NA; DNA: TGTGCCAGCAGTTTCCTAAGCGGCAGGACGAACTATGGCTACACCTTC; CDR3: CASSFLSGRTNYGYTF
V: TRBV12-5; D: NA; J: TRBJ2-2; size: NA; DNA: TGTGCTAGTGGTTTTGAAACGGCCGGGGAGCTGTTTTTT; CDR3: CASGFETAGELFF
V: TRBV27; D: TRBD1; J: TRBJ1-2; size: NA; DNA: TGTGCCAGCATGAGGATGGACAGGGGGTACACCTTC; CDR3: CASMRMDRGYTF
V: TRBV6-6; D: NA; J: TRBJ1-4; size: NA; DNA: TGTGCCAGCAGTAGAGGTGGACAGATTGAAAAACTGTTTTTT; CDR3: CASSRGGQIEKLFF
V: TRBV4-2; D: NA; J: TRBJ2-1; size: NA; DNA: TGTGCCAGCAGCCAAGAGTGGCAGAACAATGAGCAGTTCTTC; CDR3: CASSQEWQNNEQFF
V: TRBV18; D: TRBD1; J: TRBJ1-4; size: NA; DNA: TGTGCCAGCTCACCGCAGGGGGACGTATTCTCAACTAATGAAAAACTGTTTTTT; CDR3: CASSPQGDVFSTNEKLFF
V: TRBV19; D: NA; J: TRBJ2-7; size: NA; DNA: TGTGCCAGTAGGCCTCAGGGGCCATCCTACGAGCAGTACTTC; CDR3: CASRPQGPSYEQYF
V: TRBV6-6; D: NA; J: TRBJ2-7; size: NA; DNA: TGTGCCAGCAGTTACCCTAACTACGAGCAGTACTTC; CDR3: CASSYPNYEQYF
V: TRBV10-3; D: NA; J: TRBJ1-3; size: NA; DNA: TGTGCCATCAGCCTACAGGGTCACTCTGGAAACACCATATATTTT; CDR3: CAISLQGHSGNTIYF
V: TRBV13; D: TRBD2; J: TRBJ2-3; size: NA; DNA: TGTGCCAGCAGCCGCGGACTAGCGGGAGCAGATACGCAGTATTTT; CDR3: CASSRGLAGADTQYF
V: TRBV6-5; D: NA; J: TRBJ2-2; size: NA; DNA: TGTGCCAGCAGTTACGGAGCCGTCGGGGAGCTGTTTTTT; CDR3: CASSYGAVGELFF
V: TRBV27; D: TRBD1; J: TRBJ1-3; size: NA; DNA: TGTGCCAGCAGCAAACAGGGGGCAAGTGGAAACACCATATATTTT; CDR3: CASSKQGASGNTIYF
V: TRBV14; D: TRBD2; J: TRBJ2-7; size: NA; DNA: TGTGCCAGCAGCCACCGCCACCTTACGACTAGCGGGAGAGCCTACTACGAGCAGTACTTC; CDR3: CASSHRHLTTSGRAYYEQYF
V: TRBV6-6; D: NA; J: TRBJ2-7; size: NA; DNA: TGTGCCAGCACCCAGGGATCCGACACTTCGGCGTGGGAGCAGTACTTC; CDR3: CASTQGSDTSAWEQYF
V: TRBV5-6; D: NA; J: TRBJ2-7; size: NA; DNA: TGTGCCAGCAGCTTGACAGGGGACTTCTACGAGCAGTACTTC; CDR3: CASSLTGDFYEQYF
V: TRBV5-1; D: TRBD2; J: TRBJ2-7; size: NA; DNA: TGCGCCAGCAGCCTCGGACTAGCGGCCTCCTACGAGCAGTACTTC; CDR3: CASSLGLAASYEQYF
V: TRBV5-6; D: NA; J: TRBJ2-7; size: NA; DNA: TGTGCCAGCAGCCAAATTTCGACGACAGAGCTATTTATGTACGAGCAGTACTTC; CDR3: CASSQISTTELFMYEQYF
V: TRBV25-1; D: TRBD2; J: TRBJ2-1; size: once; DNA: TGTGCCAGCAGTGAATTGAGCTATACTAGCGGGAGATACAATGAGCAGTTCTTC; CDR3: CASSELSYTSGRYNEQFF
V: TRBV6-4; D: NA; J: TRBJ2-3; size: once; DNA: TGTGCCAGCAGTGACACCCCTAAGACTAGCACAGATACGCAGTATTTT; CDR3: CASSDTPKTSTDTQYF
V: TRBV29-1; D: NA; J: TRBJ1-2; size: NA; DNA: TGCAGCGTTCCAGGGTATGGCTACACCTTC; CDR3: CSVPGYGYTF
V: TRBV2; D: NA; J: TRBJ1-2; size: NA; DNA: TGTGCCAGCAGGCAGCAGGATTCTAACTATGGCTACACCTTC; CDR3: CASRQQDSNYGYTF
V: TRBV5-1; D: NA; J: TRBJ2-3; size: NA; DNA: TGCGCCAGCAGCTTCATCGGACAGTATAACACAGATACGCAGTATTTT; CDR3: CASSFIGQYNTDTQYF
V: TRBV9; D: TRBD2; J: TRBJ2-1; size: NA; DNA: TGTGCCAGCAGCGTAGATAGAGGGGACTACTCCTACAATGAGCAGTTCTTC; CDR3: CASSVDRGDYSYNEQFF
V: TRBV19; D: NA; J: TRBJ2-1; size: NA; DNA: TGTGCCAGTAGTATGAGGGATGGTGAGCAGTTCTTC; CDR3: CASSMRDGEQFF
V: TRBV19; D: TRBD1; J: TRBJ1-3; size: few; DNA: TGTGCCAGTAGGGGGACAGGTGGAAACACCATATATTTT; CDR3: CASRGTGGNTIYF
V: TRBV28; D: TRBD1; J: TRBJ1-1; size: NA; DNA: TGTGCCAGCAGCCCCGGACAGGGGGACACTGAAGCTTTCTTT; CDR3: CASSPGQGDTEAFF
V: TRBV5-1; D: NA; J: TRBJ1-1; size: NA; DNA: TGCGCCAGCAGCTTGGATGTAGCGAACACTGAAGCTTTCTTT; CDR3: CASSLDVANTEAFF
V: TRBV19; D: TRBD2; J: TRBJ2-1; size: NA; DNA: TGTGCCAGTAGTATATTGCTAGCGGGACTCGATGAGCAGTTCTTC; CDR3: CASSILLAGLDEQFF
V: TRBV19; D: TRBD2; J: TRBJ2-7; size: NA; DNA: TGTGCCAGTAGGACCGAAGCGGGAGGTTCCTACGAGCAGTACTTC; CDR3: CASRTEAGGSYEQYF
V: TRBV9; D: NA; J: TRBJ2-2; size: NA; DNA: TGTGCCAGCAGCTCCCTGGACTTAGCCCCCGGGGAGCTGTTTTTT; CDR3: CASSSLDLAPGELFF
V: TRBV18; D: TRBD1; J: TRBJ2-3; size: once; DNA: TGTGCCAGCTCACCACCGGACAGGGACCTCACAGATACGCAGTATTTT; CDR3: CASSPPDRDLTDTQYF
V: TRBV19; D: NA; J: TRBJ1-2; size: NA; DNA: TGTGCCAGCCAGCCCCCGGGGCAGGGGCAACGTGGCTACACCTTC; CDR3: CASQPPGQGQRGYTF
V: TRBV19; D: NA; J: TRBJ2-7; size: NA; DNA: TGTGCCAGTAGCCTCTATGAGACAGCAAGGCCCTACGAGCAGTACTTC; CDR3: CASSLYETARPYEQYF
V: TRBV7-6; D: NA; J: TRBJ2-3; size: NA; DNA: TGTGCCAGCAGCTTAGACCGTCAGGTGGATACGCAGTATTTT; CDR3: CASSLDRQVDTQYF